Below, 10 T cell receptor beta chains from the same sample are listed, as sequenced in a study of molecular identifiers for immune sequencing clone quantification (dated by TCRdb to the late 2010s). Library preparation was by PCR. The instrument given in TCRdb is NextSeq 500. TCRdb trimmed public reads at Q25 via fastp, called clones via MiXCR and kept in-frame beta chains. Entries that share a CDR3 protein sequence are merged under the most common genes and DNA. This sample is represented by more than 450,000 distinct CDR3 sequences; about a quarter of them were singletons. The biggest ten clones account for roughly 0.79% of the sample. The sample consisted of naive CD8+ T cells from blood, with Jurkat cell RNA spiked in. Sample cell subset or site, as interpreted from the label and publication: FACS-sorted CD8+CD4-CCR7+CD45RA+ naive T cells. All receptors derive from a human donor in good health. Some libraries in this study had Jurkat cell RNA spiked in.

The V call is TRBV29-1, the J call TRBJ2-7; 10 bases are a match to TRBD2. CDR1 is SQVTM and CDR2 is ANQGSEA in the germline V gene. The CDR3 totals 12 residues. With 7 bases clipped from V and 7 bases from J, the junction kept 7 bases outside the gene matches. The CDR3 is CSGAGGPGEQYF. In nucleotides, the CDR3 is TGCAGCGGAGCGGGAGGGCCGGGGGAGCAGTACTTC.

Worth noting for this clonotype: A much larger clone is a single base away; this may be a read error. The genes are TRBV29-1 and TRBJ1-1, with D hard to call. Germline lookup yields CDR1 SQVTM and CDR2 ANQGSEA. This CDR3 has 10 amino acids. CDR3 in amino acids: CWEGNTEAFF. For the CDR3, the DNA is TGCTGGGAGGGGAACACTGAAGCTTTCTTT.

The table lists this clonotype with many counts. This chain uses TRBV29-1 with TRBJ1-3; 7 bases agree with TRBD1. CDR1 SQVTM and CDR2 ANQGSEA come from the germline V gene. The CDR3 extends over 14 amino acids. After removal of 4 bases from V and 3 bases from J, the junction contained 6 bases not matched to a gene. In DNA, the CDR3 is TGCAGCGTTGGCGACAGGGTCTATGGAAACACCATATATTTT. Amino acid sequence: CSVGDRVYGNTIYF.

The table lists this clonotype with many counts. This sequence joins TRBV7-9 and TRBJ2-3; possible D gene TRBD1, 5 bases. V dropped 7 bases and J dropped 3 bases, with 11 bases sitting between them. CDR1 is SEHNR and CDR2 is FQNEAQ in the germline V gene (reference sequence). CDR3 length equals 13 residues. The CDR3: CASMGRTTDTQYF. CDR3 DNA sequence: TGTGCCAGCATGGGGCGGACGACAGATACGCAGTATTTT.

This clonotype has a count of ten or more. The CDR3 DNA reads as TGCAGCGTTCCCGGGACAGGGGATTTGGGAGAGACCCAGTACTTC. It specifies CSVPGTGDLGETQYF. The rearrangement links TRBV29-1 to TRBJ2-5; 10 bases agree with TRBD1. V lost 5 bases and J lost 4; bases outside the gene matches: 10. The CDR3 spans 15 residues. Per germline, CDR1 SQVTM and CDR2 ANQGSEA.

This clonotype was counted many times. The CDR3 loop is CASSLGRQPYDEQFF. CDR3 nucleotide sequence: TGTGCCAGCAGCTTGGGTCGACAGCCGTACGATGAGCAGTTCTTC. The chain recombines TRBV7-6 with TRBJ2-1; the D gene is possibly TRBD1 (5 bases). This CDR3 is built from 15 residues. Germline V lookup: CDR1 SGHVS, CDR2 FNYEAQ. V shed 3 bases and J shed 8 bases, with 17 bases lying between them.

The chain uses TRBV7-2 and TRBJ2-3; no firm D call. The germline CDR1 and CDR2 sequences are SGHTA and FQGNSA. CDR3 length equals 12 residues. Trimming shortened V by 8 bases and J by 3 bases, and 9 bases separated the two germline ends. This CDR3 is CASETGTDTQYF. The CDR3 bases are TGTGCCAGCGAGACCGGGACAGATACGCAGTATTTT.

In this sample, this clonotype turned up many times. J is TRBJ2-3 and V is TRBV12-3 or TRBV12-4; D is unclear. This CDR3 is built from 12 residues. V was cut by 6 bases and J by 6 bases, with 10 bases left in between. The CDR3, as DNA: TGTGCCAGCAGCACATCCGGGGATACGCAGTATTTT. This codes for CASSTSGDTQYF.

About this clonotype: Sequence at one end of the junction differs from germline and may be a read error. J is TRBJ1-5 and V is TRBV25-1, with 7 bases aligning to TRBD1. The CDR3 consists of 15 residues. Per germline, CDR1 MGHDK and CDR2 SYGVNS. CDR3 amino acids: CANSEPGGSGQPQHF. The CDR3 DNA follows: TGTGCCAACAGTGAGCCAGGGGGAAGTGGACAGCCCCAGCATTTT.

The chain links TRBV21-1 to TRBJ1-1. TRBV21-1 is deemed a pseudogene. This CDR3 region has 14 residues. CDR3 sequence: CASSKGRLYTEAFF. The CDR3 nucleotides read TGTGCCAGCAGCAAGGGCAGATTGTACACTGAAGCTTTCTTT.